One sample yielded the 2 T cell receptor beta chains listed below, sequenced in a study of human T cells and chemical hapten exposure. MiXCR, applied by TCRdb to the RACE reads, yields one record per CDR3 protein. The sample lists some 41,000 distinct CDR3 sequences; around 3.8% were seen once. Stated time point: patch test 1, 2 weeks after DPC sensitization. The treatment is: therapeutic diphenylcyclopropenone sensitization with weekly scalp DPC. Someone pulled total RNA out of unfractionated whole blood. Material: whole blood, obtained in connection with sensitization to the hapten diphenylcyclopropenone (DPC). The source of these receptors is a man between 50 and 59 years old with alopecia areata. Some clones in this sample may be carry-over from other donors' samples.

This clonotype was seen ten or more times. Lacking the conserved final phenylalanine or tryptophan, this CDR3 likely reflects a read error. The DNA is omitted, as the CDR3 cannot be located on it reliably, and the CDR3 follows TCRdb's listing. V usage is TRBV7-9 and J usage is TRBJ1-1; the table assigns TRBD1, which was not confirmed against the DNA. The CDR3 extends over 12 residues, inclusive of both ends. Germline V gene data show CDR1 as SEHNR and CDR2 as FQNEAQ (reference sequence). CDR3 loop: CASRLLMGPLTL.

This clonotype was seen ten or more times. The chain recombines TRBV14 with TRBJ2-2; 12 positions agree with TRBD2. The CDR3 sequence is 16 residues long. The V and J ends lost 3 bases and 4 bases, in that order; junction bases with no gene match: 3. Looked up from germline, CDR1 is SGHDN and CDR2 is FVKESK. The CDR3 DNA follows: TGTGCCAGCAGCCAGCTAGCGGGAGGGATCACCGGGGAGCTGTTTTTT. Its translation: CASSQLAGGITGELFF.